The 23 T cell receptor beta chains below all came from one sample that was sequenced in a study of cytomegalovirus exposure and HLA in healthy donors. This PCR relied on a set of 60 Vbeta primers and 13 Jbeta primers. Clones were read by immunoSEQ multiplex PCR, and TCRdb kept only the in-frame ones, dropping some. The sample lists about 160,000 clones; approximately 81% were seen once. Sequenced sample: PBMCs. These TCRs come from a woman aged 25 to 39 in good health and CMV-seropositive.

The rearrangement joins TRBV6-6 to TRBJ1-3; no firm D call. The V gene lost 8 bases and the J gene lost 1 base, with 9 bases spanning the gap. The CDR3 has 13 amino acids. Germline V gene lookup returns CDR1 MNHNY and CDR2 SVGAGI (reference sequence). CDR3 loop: CASFWASGNTIYF. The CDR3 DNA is TGTGCCAGCTTCTGGGCGTCTGGAAACACCATATATTTT.

The CDR3, as DNA: TGTGCCAGCAATCTATACCTTACTGGGGCCAACGTCCTGACTTTC. Translated, it gives CASNLYLTGANVLTF. The chain carries TRBV2 and TRBJ2-6; D is unresolved. The CDR3 spans 15 residues. Trimming left V 7 bases short and J 2 bases short, with 12 bases between. Germline CDR1 SNHLY, CDR2 FYNNEI.

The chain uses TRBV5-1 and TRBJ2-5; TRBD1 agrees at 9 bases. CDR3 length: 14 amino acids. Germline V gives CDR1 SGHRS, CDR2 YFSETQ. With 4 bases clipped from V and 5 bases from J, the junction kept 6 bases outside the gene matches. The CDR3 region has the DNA TGCGCCAGCAGCCCACAGGGGGCCCCGGAGACCCAGTACTTC. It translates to CASSPQGAPETQYF.

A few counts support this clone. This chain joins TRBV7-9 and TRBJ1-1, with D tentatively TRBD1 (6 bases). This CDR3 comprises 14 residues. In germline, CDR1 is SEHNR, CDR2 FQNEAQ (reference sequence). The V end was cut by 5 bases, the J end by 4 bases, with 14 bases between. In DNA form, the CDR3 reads TGTGCCAGCAGCCCACAGGGCTTAGGCACTGAAGCTTTCTTT. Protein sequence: CASSPQGLGTEAFF.

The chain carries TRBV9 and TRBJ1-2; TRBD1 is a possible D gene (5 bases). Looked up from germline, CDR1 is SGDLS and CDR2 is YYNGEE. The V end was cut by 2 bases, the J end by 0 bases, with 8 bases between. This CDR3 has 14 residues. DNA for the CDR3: TGTGCCAGCAGCGTGGGGGGGGCTAACTATGGCTACACCTTC. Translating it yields CASSVGGANYGYTF.

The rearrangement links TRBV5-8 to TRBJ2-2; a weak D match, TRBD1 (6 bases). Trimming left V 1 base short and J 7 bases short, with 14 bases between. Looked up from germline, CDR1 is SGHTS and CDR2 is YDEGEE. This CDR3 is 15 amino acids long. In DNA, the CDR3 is TGTGCCAGCAGCTTGACAGGGAAAAATCGCGGGGAGCTGTTTTTT. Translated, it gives CASSLTGKNRGELFF.

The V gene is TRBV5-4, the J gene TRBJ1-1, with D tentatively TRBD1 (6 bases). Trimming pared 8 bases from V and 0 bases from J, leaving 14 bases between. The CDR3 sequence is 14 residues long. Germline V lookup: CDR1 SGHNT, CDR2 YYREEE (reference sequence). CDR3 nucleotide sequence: TGTGCCAGTTCGGCCGGGACAATGAACACTGAAGCTTTCTTT. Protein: CASSAGTMNTEAFF.

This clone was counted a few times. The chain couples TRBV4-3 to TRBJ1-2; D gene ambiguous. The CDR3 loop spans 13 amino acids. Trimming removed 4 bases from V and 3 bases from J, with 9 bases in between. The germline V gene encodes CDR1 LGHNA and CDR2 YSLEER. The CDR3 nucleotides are TGCGCCAGCAGCCCACGAGGGCACTATGGCTACACCTTC. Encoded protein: CASSPRGHYGYTF.

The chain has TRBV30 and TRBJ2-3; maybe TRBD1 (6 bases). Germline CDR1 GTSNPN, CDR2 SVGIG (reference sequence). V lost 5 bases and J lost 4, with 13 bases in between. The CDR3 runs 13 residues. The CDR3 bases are TGTGCCTGGGAGATACAGGGCCCAGATACGCAGTATTTT. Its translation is CAWEIQGPDTQYF.

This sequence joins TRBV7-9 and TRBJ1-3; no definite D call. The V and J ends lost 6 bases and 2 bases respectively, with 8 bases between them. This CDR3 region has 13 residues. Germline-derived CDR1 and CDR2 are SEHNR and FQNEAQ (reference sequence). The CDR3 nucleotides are TGTGCCAGCAGGTCCTTAACTGGAAACACCATATATTTT. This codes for CASRSLTGNTIYF.

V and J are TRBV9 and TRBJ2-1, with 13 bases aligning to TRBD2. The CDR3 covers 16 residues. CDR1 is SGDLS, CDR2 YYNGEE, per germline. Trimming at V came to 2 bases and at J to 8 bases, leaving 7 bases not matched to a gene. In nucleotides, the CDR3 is TGTGCCAGCAGCGTCTCAGGACTAGCGGGGGTGTATGAGCAGTTCTTC. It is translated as CASSVSGLAGVYEQFF.

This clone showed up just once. In nucleotides, the CDR3 is TGTGCCAGCAGCGTTAGGGGGAGCACTGAAGCTTTCTTT. It specifies CASSVRGSTEAFF. The gene calls are TRBV11-3 and TRBJ1-1, with D possibly TRBD1 on 6 matching bases. Trimming stripped 5 bases from V and 4 bases from J, with 11 bases between. The CDR3 contains 13 residues. CDR1 and CDR2 from the germline V gene are SGHNT and YENEEA. The full variable domain, its missing parts supplied by reference TRBV11-3 and TRBJ1-1, is EAGVVQSPRYKIIEKKQPVAFWCNPISGHNTLYWYLQNLGQGPELLIRYENEEAVDDSQLPKDRFSAERLKGVDSTLKIQPAELGDSAVYLCASSVRGSTEAFFGQGTRLTVV.

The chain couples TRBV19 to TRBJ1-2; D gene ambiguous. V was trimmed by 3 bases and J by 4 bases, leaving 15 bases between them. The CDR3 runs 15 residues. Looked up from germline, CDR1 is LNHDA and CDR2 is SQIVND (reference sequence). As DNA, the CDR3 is TGTGCCAGTAGTATTGTGGACGGGAGTTTCTATGGCTACACCTTC. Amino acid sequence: CASSIVDGSFYGYTF. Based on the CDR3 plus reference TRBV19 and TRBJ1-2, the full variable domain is DGGITQSPKYLFRKEGQNVTLSCEQNLNHDAMYWYRQDPGQGLRLIYYSQIVNDFQKGDIAEGYSVSREKKESFPLTVTSAQKNPTAFYLCASSIVDGSFYGYTFGSGTRLTVV.

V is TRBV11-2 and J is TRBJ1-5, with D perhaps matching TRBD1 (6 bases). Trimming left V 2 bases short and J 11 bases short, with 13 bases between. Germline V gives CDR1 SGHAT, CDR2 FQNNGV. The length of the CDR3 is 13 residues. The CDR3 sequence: CASSLSRGLAQHF. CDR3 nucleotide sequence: TGTGCCAGCAGCTTAAGCAGGGGACTAGCCCAGCATTTT.

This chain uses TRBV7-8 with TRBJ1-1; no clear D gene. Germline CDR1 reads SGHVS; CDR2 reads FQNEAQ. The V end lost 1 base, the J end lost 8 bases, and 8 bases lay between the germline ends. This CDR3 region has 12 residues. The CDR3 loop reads CASSLGPREAFF. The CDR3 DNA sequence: TGTGCCAGCAGCTTAGGACCCAGGGAAGCTTTCTTT.

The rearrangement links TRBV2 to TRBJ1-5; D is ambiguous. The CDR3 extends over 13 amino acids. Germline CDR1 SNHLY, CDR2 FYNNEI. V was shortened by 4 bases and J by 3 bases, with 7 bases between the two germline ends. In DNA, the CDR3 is TGTGCCAGCAGTGGAGGCAACAATCAGCCCCAGCATTTT. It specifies CASSGGNNQPQHF.

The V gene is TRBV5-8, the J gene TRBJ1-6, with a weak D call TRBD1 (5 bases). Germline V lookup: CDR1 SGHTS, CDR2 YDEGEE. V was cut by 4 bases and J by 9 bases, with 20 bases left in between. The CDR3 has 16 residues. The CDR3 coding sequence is TGTGCCAGCAGCAAAAAGGCCAGGGTGTACGGTTCACCCCTCCACTTT. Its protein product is CASSKKARVYGSPLHF.

The CDR3 loop is CASSQDSQSYNEQFF. CDR3 coding DNA: TGTGCCAGCAGCCAGGACAGTCAATCCTACAATGAGCAGTTCTTC. The J gene is TRBJ2-1, the V gene TRBV5-4, with TRBD1 as a possible D gene (6 bases). Trimming took off 4 bases at V and 1 base at J, with 12 bases between the two ends. Germline V gene data show CDR1 as SGHNT and CDR2 as YYREEE (reference sequence). This CDR3 region has 15 residues. Together with reference TRBV5-4 and TRBJ2-1, the CDR3 gives the full variable domain: ETGVTQSPTHLIKTRGQQVTLRCSSQSGHNTVSWYQQALGQGPQFIFQYYREEENGRGNFPPRFSGLQFPNYSSELNVNALELDDSALYLCASSQDSQSYNEQFFGPGTRLTVL.

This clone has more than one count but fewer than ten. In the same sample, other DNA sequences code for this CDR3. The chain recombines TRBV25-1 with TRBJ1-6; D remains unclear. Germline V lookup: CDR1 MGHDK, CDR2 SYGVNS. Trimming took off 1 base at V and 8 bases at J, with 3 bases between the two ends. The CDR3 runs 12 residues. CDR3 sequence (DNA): TGTGCCAGCAGTGAATCTGATTCACCCCTCCACTTT. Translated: CASSESDSPLHF.

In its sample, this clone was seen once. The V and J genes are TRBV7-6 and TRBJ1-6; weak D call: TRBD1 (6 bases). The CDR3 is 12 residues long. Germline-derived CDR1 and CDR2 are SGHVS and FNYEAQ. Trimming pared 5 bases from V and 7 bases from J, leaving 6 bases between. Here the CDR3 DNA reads TGTGCCAGCAGCACAGGGAATTCACCCCTCCACTTT. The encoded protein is CASSTGNSPLHF.

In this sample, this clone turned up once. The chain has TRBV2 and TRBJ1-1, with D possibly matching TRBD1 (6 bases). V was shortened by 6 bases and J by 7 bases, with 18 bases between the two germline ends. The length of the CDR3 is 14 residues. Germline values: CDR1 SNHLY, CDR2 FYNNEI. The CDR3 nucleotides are TGTGCCAGCAGAGGGGGGGTGGGTTACGGTGAAGCTTTCTTT. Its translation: CASRGGVGYGEAFF.

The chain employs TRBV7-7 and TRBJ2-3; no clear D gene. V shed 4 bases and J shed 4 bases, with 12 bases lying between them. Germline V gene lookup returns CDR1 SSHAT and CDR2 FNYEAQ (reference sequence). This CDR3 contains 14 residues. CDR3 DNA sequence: TGTGCCAGCAGCTCCGACCACGCGGCAGATACGCAGTATTTT. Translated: CASSSDHAADTQYF.

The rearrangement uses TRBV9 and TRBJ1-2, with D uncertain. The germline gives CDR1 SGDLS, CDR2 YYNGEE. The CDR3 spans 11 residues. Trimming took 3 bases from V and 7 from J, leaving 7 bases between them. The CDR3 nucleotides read TGTGCCAGCAGCGGGACTTTTGGCTACACCTTC. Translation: CASSGTFGYTF.